What follows are 25 T cell receptor beta chains derived from one specimen sequenced in a study of T cell repertoires in cytomegalovirus infection. Using its own MiXCR run on the reads, TCRdb lists one record per CDR3 protein. Altogether around 500,000 distinct CDR3 sequences are present, more than 40% being singletons, with the ten largest covering about 41%. No antigen is known for these receptors. Specimen: cultured PBMCs, collected from culture after CMV antigen stimulation. Source of these receptors: a human donor in good health (CMV status not recorded). Some clones in this sample may be carry-over from other donors' samples.

The chain links TRBV12-3 or TRBV12-4 to TRBJ1-5; 9 positions agree with TRBD1. CDR3 size: 15 residues. V dropped 4 bases and J dropped 5; count of bases not matched to a gene: 6. The CDR3: CASSSGGQGYQPQHF. CDR3 DNA: TGTGCCAGCAGTTCGGGTGGACAGGGGTATCAGCCCCAGCATTTT.

This clonotype was counted once. The chain links TRBV12-3 or TRBV12-4 to TRBJ2-3, with D perhaps matching TRBD2 (5 bases). The length of the CDR3 is 14 residues. Trimming took 1 base from V and 10 from J, leaving 15 bases between them. CDR3 nucleotides: TGTGCCAGCAGTTTAGGGACTCCCCGGGATCCGCAGTATTTT. Translated: CASSLGTPRDPQYF.

This clonotype was counted at least ten times. V usage is TRBV7-2 and J usage is TRBJ1-2; perhaps TRBD1 as D (5 bases). From germline, CDR1 is SGHTA and CDR2 FQGNSA. V lost 1 base and J 7 bases, leaving 13 bases between the germline ends. The CDR3 consists of 14 residues. In DNA form, the CDR3 reads TGTGCCAGCAGCTTAGTGGGTGGTGGGGCTGGCTACACCTTC. This codes for CASSLVGGGAGYTF.

V usage is TRBV28 and J usage is TRBJ1-5; possible D gene TRBD1, 6 bases. The ends were cut back, 2 bases at V and 7 bases at J, with 18 bases in the middle. The CDR3 totals 16 residues. In germline, CDR1 is MDHEN, CDR2 SYDVKM. CDR3: CASSLRVQGRRQPQHF. CDR3 sequence (DNA): TGTGCCAGCAGTTTAAGGGTACAGGGCAGGCGACAGCCCCAGCATTTT.

This clonotype was recorded at least ten times. The chain uses TRBV7-2 and TRBJ2-3; perhaps TRBD2 as D (6 bases). CDR1 is SGHTA, CDR2 FQGNSA, per germline. The germline V and J ends were trimmed by 1 base and 4 bases, with 9 bases remaining between them. The CDR3 covers 14 residues. CDR3 sequence reads: CASSLVTSSDTQYF. In nucleotides, the CDR3 is TGTGCCAGCAGCTTAGTTACTAGCTCAGATACGCAGTATTTT.

V is TRBV11-2 and J is TRBJ2-7; D gene uncertain. CDR3 length: 12 amino acids. The V and J ends lost 8 bases and 5 bases respectively, with 13 bases between them. Germline CDR1 is SGHAT and CDR2 is FQNNGV. CDR3 nucleotides: TGTGCCAGCGGGAAAATACTCCACGAGCAGTACTTC. It codes for CASGKILHEQYF.

The genes are TRBV7-2 and TRBJ1-6, with D maybe TRBD1 (5 bases). CDR3 size: 16 residues. The V gene lost 7 bases and the J gene lost 6 bases, with 19 bases spanning the gap. Germline CDR1 and CDR2: SGHTA and FQGNSA. The CDR3 is CASNSREGTANSPLHF. DNA of the CDR3: TGTGCCAGCAACTCAAGAGAAGGGACGGCTAATTCACCCCTCCACTTT.

This clonotype was picked up a small number of times. This chain connects TRBV7-6 to TRBJ1-6; D gene ambiguous. The germline gives CDR1 SGHVS, CDR2 FNYEAQ. V lost 5 bases to trimming and J lost 10 bases, with 15 bases between them. There are 14 residues in the CDR3. The CDR3 DNA reads as TGTGCCAGCAGCCCCGGGAACCGGGAATCACCCCTCCACTTT. Its protein product is CASSPGNRESPLHF.

This clonotype was seen more than once but under ten times. The chain recombines TRBV4-2 with TRBJ2-4; D may be TRBD1 or TRBD2 (6 bases each). Germline-derived CDR1 and CDR2 are LGHNA and YNFKEQ. The length of the CDR3 is 15 residues. The V gene lost 0 bases and the J gene lost 8 bases, with 14 bases spanning the gap. As DNA, the CDR3 is TGTGCCAGCAGCCAAGATGTAGGGGGGACTGACATTCAGTACTTC. It encodes CASSQDVGGTDIQYF.

The chain carries TRBV28 and TRBJ2-5; D is unclear. The CDR3 runs 18 residues. Per the germline V gene, CDR1 is MDHEN and CDR2 is SYDVKM. Trimming pared 3 bases from V and 7 bases from J, leaving 27 bases between. The CDR3 nucleotides are TGTGCCAGCAGTTTTTCATCGAAAAGCCGACGCCCCAGAGGGACCCAGTACTTC. This translates into CASSFSSKSRRPRGTQYF.

This clonotype was observed a single time. One end of the junction does not line up with germline, which may come from a read error. V usage is TRBV29-1 and J usage is TRBJ1-4; 7 nucleotides match TRBD1. Germline assignment: CDR1 SQVTM and CDR2 ANQGSEA. The CDR3 length is 11 residues. The CDR3 protein is CSVQSWTGPRF. The CDR3 region has the DNA TGCAGCGTTCAGTCGTGGACAGGTCCTCGGTTT. Full variable domain (remainder filled in from reference TRBV29-1 and TRBJ1-4): SAVISQKPSRDICQRGTSLTIQCQVDSQVTMMFWYRQQPGQSLTLIATANQGSEATYESGFVIDKFPISRPNLTFSTLTVSNMSPEDSSIYLCSVQSWTGPRFGSGTQLSVL.

The genes are TRBV6-1 and TRBJ2-1; a possible D gene is TRBD2 (5 bases). CDR3 length equals 14 residues. CDR1 is MNHNS and CDR2 is SASEGT in the germline V gene. V gave up 7 bases and J gave up 5 bases, with 15 bases separating them. The CDR3 sequence: CASIPASRNNEQFF. Here the CDR3 DNA reads TGTGCCAGCATCCCGGCTAGCCGAAACAATGAGCAGTTCTTC.

V usage is TRBV7-2 and J usage is TRBJ1-5; D ambiguous. Trimming took off 1 base at V and 6 bases at J, with 10 bases between the two ends. Looked up from germline, CDR1 is SGHTA and CDR2 is FQGNSA. The CDR3 is 14 amino acids. Here the CDR3 DNA reads TGTGCCAGCAGCTTAGAACAGTCTTTTCAGCCCCAGCATTTT. Its translation: CASSLEQSFQPQHF.

The rearrangement joins TRBV6-2 or TRBV6-3 to TRBJ2-2, with unresolved D. CDR1 and CDR2 from the germline V gene are MNHEY and SVGEGT. The CDR3 contains 17 residues. Trimming took off 6 bases at V and 1 base at J, with 18 bases between the two ends. The CDR3 spells CASSRSVGYVNTGELFF. As DNA, the CDR3 is TGTGCCAGCAGCCGAAGCGTGGGTTACGTGAACACCGGGGAGCTGTTTTTT.

This clonotype showed up just a few times. This chain links TRBV11-2 with TRBJ2-3; a weak D match, TRBD2 (5 bases). Germline V gene sequence: CDR1 SGHAT, CDR2 FQNNGV. V dropped 4 bases and J dropped 2 bases, with 13 bases sitting between them. This CDR3 region has 15 residues. DNA of the CDR3: TGTGCCAGCAGCTCGATACTAGGACCCACAGATACGCAGTATTTT. Its translation is CASSSILGPTDTQYF.

This chain links TRBV7-6 with TRBJ2-1, with D possibly being TRBD2 (6 bases). This CDR3 has 13 amino acids. V was trimmed by 0 bases and J by 15 bases, leaving 15 bases between them. CDR1 is SGHVS and CDR2 is FNYEAQ in the germline V gene. The CDR3 is CASSLAPEGPGFF. In DNA, the CDR3 is TGTGCCAGCAGCTTAGCACCGGAGGGGCCGGGGTTCTTC.

The rearrangement links TRBV4-1 to TRBJ2-7; 9 nucleotides align to TRBD1. The germline V gene encodes CDR1 MGHRA and CDR2 YSYEKL. The CDR3 spans 14 residues. J gave up 13 bases and V 2 bases, and 12 bases lay outside the gene matches. This chain's CDR3 is CASSQFPGQGGSYF. CDR3 nucleotides: TGCGCCAGCAGCCAATTCCCGGGACAGGGAGGGTCCTACTTC.

The chain uses TRBV12-3 or TRBV12-4 and TRBJ2-3; 9 nucleotides match TRBD1. The junction had 11 bases not matched to a gene; V was cut back by 3 bases and J by 1 base. The CDR3 runs 18 residues. CDR3 sequence reads: CASSFPGQGSFRTDTQYF. The DNA of the CDR3 is TGTGCCAGCAGTTTCCCCGGACAGGGGAGTTTCCGCACAGATACGCAGTATTTT.

This clonotype was seen only once. J is TRBJ2-5 and V is TRBV27; 7 positions match TRBD1. The J segment lost 5 bases and the V segment lost 0 bases, leaving 6 bases of the junction unmatched. The CDR3 runs to 15 residues. Germline V CDR1 and CDR2: MNHEY, SMNVEV (reference sequence). In DNA, the CDR3 is TGTGCCAGCAGTTTATCCACAGGGGTGGGGGAGACCCAGTACTTC. It translates to CASSLSTGVGETQYF.

The chain carries TRBV5-4 and TRBJ2-1, with 9 bases lining up with TRBD2. In germline, CDR1 is SGHNT, CDR2 YYREEE (reference sequence). The CDR3 loop spans 16 amino acids. J gave up 3 bases and V 4 bases, and 8 bases lay outside the gene matches. The CDR3 DNA follows: TGTGCCAGCAGCCCCAGTAGCGGGAGCGGCTACAATGAGCAGTTCTTC. This gives the protein CASSPSSGSGYNEQFF.

J is TRBJ2-1 and V is TRBV6-5; D not resolved. Trimming took off 6 bases at V and 13 bases at J, with 13 bases between the two ends. Germline assignment: CDR1 MNHEY and CDR2 SVGAGI. This CDR3 region has 11 residues. The CDR3 region has the DNA TGTGCCAGCAGATCCCTGGCGGTACAGTTCTTC. It encodes CASRSLAVQFF.

This sequence joins TRBV7-2 and TRBJ1-2; 9 nucleotides match TRBD1. This CDR3 is built from 14 residues. Germline loops: CDR1 SGHTA, CDR2 FQGNSA. V lost 5 bases and J lost 3; bases outside the gene matches: 4. CDR3 in amino acids: CASSPRTGDYGYTF. The CDR3 DNA reads TGTGCCAGCAGCCCCCGGACAGGGGACTATGGCTACACCTTC.

The V and J genes are TRBV20-1 and TRBJ2-5; 7 bases are a match to TRBD2. Germline V lookup: CDR1 DFQATT, CDR2 SNEGSKA (reference sequence). J gave up 1 base and V 4 bases, and 6 bases lay outside the gene matches. This CDR3 spans 14 amino acids. The CDR3 region is CSANRGELQETQYF. The CDR3 DNA follows: TGCAGTGCTAACCGGGGGGAGCTCCAAGAGACCCAGTACTTC.

The chain links TRBV24-1 to TRBJ2-3; 9 bases are shared with TRBD1. V gave up 4 bases and J gave up 12 bases; unmatched junction bases: 7. CDR1 KGHDR and CDR2 SFDVKD come from the germline V gene. This CDR3 is 13 amino acids long. CDR3 DNA: TGTGCCACCAGTGACTCCACAGGGGGCTTCCAGTATTTT. Translation gives CATSDSTGGFQYF.

This clonotype was recorded at least ten times. This chain uses TRBV5-1 with TRBJ2-7; 13 bases agree with TRBD2. The CDR3 covers 17 residues. Trimming removed 5 bases from V and 2 bases from J; junction bases left unmatched: 10. The germline CDR1 and CDR2 sequences are SGHRS and YFSETQ. The CDR3 DNA is TGCGCCAGCAGGCCGGGACTAGCGGGGTTCGGGCCCTACGAGCAGTACTTC. It encodes CASRPGLAGFGPYEQYF.